The 6 T cell receptor beta chains below were found in one sample sequenced in a study of response to subunit inactivated influenza vaccine. TCRdb fed the RT-PCR reads into MiXCR, producing one record per CDR3 protein. This table has roughly 630,000 distinct CDR3 sequences, around 13% appearing once. The material was PBMCs from blood, obtained around 14 days before vaccination. The source of these receptors is a man aged 50 to 60 who received an inactivated influenza vaccine.

This clonotype occurred a few times. The chain recombines TRBV4-1 with TRBJ2-7; 9 bases are a match to TRBD2. The germline gives CDR1 MGHRA, CDR2 YSYEKL. Germline trimming cut 0 bases from V and 10 bases from J; bases unmatched to any gene: 7. This CDR3 is 14 amino acids long. The CDR3 nucleotides read TGCGCCAGCAGCCAAGATTTTAGCGGGGGCCTCCAGTACTTC. As protein: CASSQDFSGGLQYF.

The sample holds a few counts of this clonotype. V is TRBV20-1 and J is TRBJ2-3; D unresolved. This CDR3 contains 14 residues. V was pared by 3 bases and J by 1 base, with 11 bases between. In germline, CDR1 is DFQATT, CDR2 SNEGSKA (reference sequence). This CDR3 is CSASPFRGTDTQYF. The CDR3 DNA follows: TGCAGTGCTAGCCCATTCCGGGGCACAGATACGCAGTATTTT.

This clonotype was observed a few times. CDR3 region: CSAVGRDYEQYF. As DNA, the CDR3 is TGCAGCGCCGTGGGTCGGGACTACGAGCAGTACTTC. The chain recombines TRBV29-1 with TRBJ2-7, with D maybe TRBD2 (5 bases). The V end was cut by 7 bases, the J end by 3 bases, with 13 bases between. Looked up from germline, CDR1 is SQVTM and CDR2 is ANQGSEA. CDR3 length: 12 residues.

In its sample, this clonotype was seen a few times. The genes are TRBV20-1 and TRBJ2-2; TRBD2 agrees at 12 bases. The CDR3 loop spans 18 amino acids. With 6 bases clipped from V and 4 bases from J, the junction kept 15 bases outside the gene matches. Germline lookup yields CDR1 DFQATT and CDR2 SNEGSKA (reference sequence). Here the CDR3 reads CSARSFLAGGPATGELFF. Here the CDR3 DNA reads TGCAGTGCGAGATCGTTTCTAGCGGGAGGGCCCGCCACCGGGGAGCTGTTTTTT.

V and J are TRBV28 and TRBJ2-3; D remains ambiguous. The V gene's germline CDR1 is MDHEN and CDR2 SYDVKM. V lost 5 bases, J lost 0 bases, and 18 bases lay in between. This CDR3 comprises 17 residues. The CDR3 loop is CASSQLGFSPSTDTQYF. In DNA, the CDR3 is TGTGCCAGCAGTCAGTTGGGGTTCTCCCCTAGCACAGATACGCAGTATTTT. Together with reference TRBV28 and TRBJ2-3, the CDR3 gives the full variable domain: DVKVTQSSRYLVKRTGEKVFLECVQDMDHENMFWYRQDPGLGLRLIYFSYDVKMKEKGDIPEGYSVSREKKERFSLILESASTNQTSMYLCASSQLGFSPSTDTQYFGPGTRLTVL.

The chain carries TRBV12-3 or TRBV12-4 and TRBJ1-6; tentatively, D is TRBD1 (5 bases). V was shortened by 3 bases and J by 10 bases, with 16 bases between the two germline ends. The CDR3 has 15 amino acids. The CDR3 coding sequence is TGTGCCAGCAGTTTCTTGGCGGGGGTGGGATCACCCCTCCACTTT. It translates to CASSFLAGVGSPLHF.